These 8 T cell receptor beta chains came from one sample sequenced in a study of cytomegalovirus exposure and HLA in healthy donors. Primers for the PCR totalled 60 Vbeta and 13 Jbeta. TCRdb's table, derived via immunoSEQ multiplex PCR, lists solely in-frame clones and lacks some. The data hold under 55,000 clones, with 73% observed a single time. Sequencing was carried out using PBMCs. Receptor source: a man between 18 and 35 years old in good health and CMV-seronegative.

The V call is TRBV4-1, the J call TRBJ2-6, with a tentative D call TRBD1 (5 bases). The CDR3 totals 16 residues. Trimming shortened V by 1 base and J by 4 bases, and 11 bases separated the two germline ends. The V gene's germline CDR1 is MGHRA and CDR2 YSYEKL. The CDR3: CASSQGAGLGANVLTF. Here the CDR3 DNA reads TGCGCCAGCAGCCAAGGGGCAGGGCTAGGGGCCAACGTCCTGACTTTC.

In its sample, this clone was seen a few times. The chain joins TRBV30 to TRBJ1-5; D gene ambiguous. CDR3 length: 13 residues. Per germline, CDR1 GTSNPN and CDR2 SVGIG (reference sequence). Trimming removed 5 bases from V and 7 bases from J, with 15 bases in between. CDR3 loop: CAWGVNGPQPQHF. CDR3 coding DNA: TGTGCCTGGGGCGTTAATGGGCCCCAGCCCCAGCATTTT.

The chain couples TRBV7-2 to TRBJ1-1; D remains unclear. Germline CDR1 and CDR2: SGHTA and FQGNSA. The CDR3 totals 14 residues. V gave up 3 bases and J gave up 1 base, with 9 bases separating them. CDR3 nucleotide sequence: TGTGCCAGCAGCTTTCTACGAGGGAACACTGAAGCTTTCTTT. Protein sequence: CASSFLRGNTEAFF.

V and J are TRBV29-1 and TRBJ2-7, with D possibly TRBD2 on 5 matching bases. Germline-derived CDR1 and CDR2 are SQVTM and ANQGSEA. Trimming removed 4 bases from V and 2 bases from J, with 9 bases in between. The CDR3 has 12 amino acids. The CDR3 protein is CSVVLATYEQYF. DNA for the CDR3: TGCAGCGTTGTGCTAGCCACCTACGAGCAGTACTTC.

This clone has only a few counts. This chain uses TRBV10-3 with TRBJ1-6; no firm D call. Trimming shortened V by 3 bases and J by 5 bases, and 8 bases separated the two germline ends. CDR1 ENHRY and CDR2 SYGVKD come from the germline V gene. The length of the CDR3 is 14 residues. This CDR3 reads CAISDFGDNSPLHF. CDR3 DNA sequence: TGTGCCATCAGTGATTTCGGGGATAATTCACCCCTCCACTTT.

J is TRBJ2-7 and V is TRBV29-1, with a possible D match to TRBD1 (5 bases). Germline CDR1 reads SQVTM; CDR2 reads ANQGSEA. This CDR3 region has 12 residues. With 7 bases removed from V and 0 bases from J, the gap between germline ends came to 10 bases. DNA of the CDR3: TGCAGCGCGACAGCCAACTCCTACGAGCAGTACTTC. It is translated as CSATANSYEQYF.

The gene calls are TRBV20-1 and TRBJ2-7, with D perhaps TRBD2 (6 bases). Germline V gives CDR1 DFQATT, CDR2 SNEGSKA (reference sequence). The V end was cut by 5 bases, the J end by 10 bases, with 15 bases between. The CDR3 contains 11 residues. This CDR3 reads CSAGTSLAQYF. The CDR3 DNA sequence: TGCAGTGCTGGGACTTCCTTAGCTCAGTACTTC.

V is TRBV6-5 and J is TRBJ1-1; D is possibly TRBD1 (6 bases). CDR1 MNHEY and CDR2 SVGAGI come from the germline V gene. This CDR3 region has 11 residues. V lost 5 bases, J lost 11 bases, and 12 bases lay in between. CDR3 bases: TGTGCCAGCAGTGTTCCAGGGGAGGCTTTCTTT. Translation: CASSVPGEAFF.